The clone carrying this T cell receptor (beta chain) has just a few counts. This sample was included in a study of blood T cell repertoires in COVID-19. Study-wide background: Specimens from acute and convalescent COVID-19 originated in the United States, Italy and Spain. T cells, B-cell-depleted T cells, or PBMCs provided the cDNA or gDNA that served as material.

Germline CDR1 and CDR2: KGHSH and LQKENI. The CDR3 spans 15 residues. With V trimmed by 6 bases and J by 7 bases, 4 bases remained unmatched. In the original processing: Amplification from reference gene primers served as the basis for estimated nucleated cell counts. Assay used: immunoSEQ multiplex PCR; TCRdb lists only in-frame clones, some missing. For V, J and clone size, that table is used; D and trimming come from the DNA. The profile shows 80,000 to 100,000 clones, about 80% of them singletons. This TCR came from a man between 65 and 80 years old with acute or convalescent COVID-19. Sequencing was performed on peripheral blood. The chain recombines TRBV18 with TRBJ2-1; 15 nucleotides agree with TRBD2. In nucleotides, the CDR3 is TGTGCCAGCTCCACCGGACTAGCGGGAGGGAATGAGCAGTTCTTC. Protein: CASSTGLAGGNEQFF. Using reference TRBV18 and TRBJ2-1 for the parts outside the CDR3, the full variable domain is NAGVMQNPRHLVRRRGQEARLRCSPMKGHSHVYWYRQLPEEGLKFMVYLQKENIIDESGMPKERFSAEFPKEGPSILRIQQVVRGDSAAYFCASSTGLAGGNEQFFGPGTRLTVL.